This is a list of T cell receptor beta chains from one sample in a study of blood T cells in healthy people across ages. Via MiXCR, TCRdb re-called the 5' RACE reads, giving one row per CDR3 protein. The sample lists approximately 810,000 distinct CDR3 sequences; more than 25% were seen once. Sequencing was done on a sample of blood. These receptors were obtained from a woman of 80 years or more in good health. The CDR3 runs from the conserved cysteine through the conserved F or W. The order of the fields is CDR3 protein, CDR3 DNA, D gene, CDR3 length, V gene, J gene, clone size. D genes are given only for firm matches. Not every row has a clone size; where given, it reads once, few, many or a size class.

CDR3aa: CASSLNGYSNQPQHF; CDR3nt: TGTGCCAGCAGTTTAAACGGATATAGCAATCAGCCCCAGCATTTT; d_gene: NA; len: 15; v_gene: TRBV12-3/TRBV12-4; j_gene: TRBJ1-5; abundance: NA
CDR3aa: CASSDSTSGSYNEQFF; CDR3nt: TGTGCCAGCAGTGACTCGACTAGCGGGAGTTACAATGAGCAGTTCTTC; d_gene: TRBD2; len: 16; v_gene: TRBV6-4; j_gene: TRBJ2-1; abundance: NA
CDR3aa: CASSTGRGNYGYTF; CDR3nt: TGTGCCAGCAGTACCGGCCGGGGCAACTATGGCTACACCTTC; d_gene: NA; len: 14; v_gene: TRBV12-3/TRBV12-4; j_gene: TRBJ1-2; abundance: many
CDR3aa: CSVDPGEGPGTQYF; CDR3nt: TGCAGCGTAGACCCGGGAGAAGGGCCCGGTACGCAGTATTTT; d_gene: NA; len: 14; v_gene: TRBV29-1; j_gene: TRBJ2-3; abundance: once
CDR3aa: CASSWGTGPNYGYTF; CDR3nt: TGTGCCAGCAGTTGGGGGACCGGACCTAACTATGGCTACACCTTC; d_gene: NA; len: 15; v_gene: TRBV6-5; j_gene: TRBJ1-2; abundance: many
CDR3aa: CASSNLHFNYGYTF; CDR3nt: TGTGCCAGCAGCAACCTCCACTTTAACTATGGCTACACCTTC; d_gene: NA; len: 14; v_gene: TRBV3-1; j_gene: TRBJ1-2; abundance: many
CDR3aa: CSAREQGTNTGELFF; CDR3nt: TGCAGTGCTAGAGAACAGGGGACCAACACCGGGGAGCTGTTTTTT; d_gene: TRBD1; len: 15; v_gene: TRBV20-1; j_gene: TRBJ2-2; abundance: NA
CDR3aa: CASSLDAQPQHF; CDR3nt: TGTGCCAGCAGTTTAGATGCTCAGCCCCAGCATTTT; d_gene: NA; len: 12; v_gene: TRBV12-3/TRBV12-4; j_gene: TRBJ1-5; abundance: many
CDR3aa: CASSRQSGEQVAKNIQYF; CDR3nt: TGTGCCAGCAGCCGTCAATCGGGGGAACAGGTAGCCAAAAACATTCAGTACTTC; d_gene: NA; len: 18; v_gene: TRBV7-6; j_gene: TRBJ2-4; abundance: once
CDR3aa: CASSVAGGSATGELFF; CDR3nt: TGTGCCAGCAGCGTAGCAGGGGGCTCGGCCACCGGGGAGCTGTTTTTT; d_gene: TRBD1; len: 16; v_gene: TRBV9; j_gene: TRBJ2-2; abundance: NA
CDR3aa: CSASPSLGDHEQYF; CDR3nt: TGCAGTGCTAGCCCCTCCCTTGGGGACCACGAGCAGTACTTC; d_gene: NA; len: 14; v_gene: TRBV20-1; j_gene: TRBJ2-7; abundance: many
CDR3aa: CASSFWGFSTDTQYF; CDR3nt: TGTGCCAGCAGTTTTTGGGGATTTAGCACAGATACGCAGTATTTT; d_gene: NA; len: 15; v_gene: TRBV7-2; j_gene: TRBJ2-3; abundance: NA